This entry features one TCR beta chain sequence. The record originates from a study of CD8+ T cells in alopecia areata. Across the study: By percentage of affected scalp area, the severity of treated patients was scored.

Treatment meaning: oral pan-JAK inhibitor, 5-10 mg twice daily. Trimming left V 6 bases short and J 1 base short, with 12 bases between. The CDR3 has 14 residues. Germline lookup yields CDR1 SGHAT and CDR2 FQNNGV. cDNA prepared by RNA extraction and subsequent reverse transcription served as the template for sequencing. TCRdb keeps only in-frame clones here, not all; method: immunoSEQ multiplex PCR. The table records 150,000 to 200,000 clones, about two thirds of them present only once. The chain joins TRBV11-2 to TRBJ2-5, with D perhaps being TRBD1 or TRBD2 (6 bases each). Sequenced material: CD4+ T cells sorted from blood, taken at week 4, from a patient treated with tofacitinib. The source of this sequence is a human donor with alopecia areata. CDR3 protein: CASSPRGLQETQYF. As DNA, the CDR3 is TGTGCCAGCAGTCCCAGGGGACTCCAAGAGACCCAGTACTTC. Filled out from reference TRBV11-2 and TRBJ2-5, the complete variable domain reads EAGVAQSPRYKIIEKRQSVAFWCNPISGHATLYWYQQILGQGPKLLIQFQNNGVVDDSQLPKDRFSAERLKGVDSTLKIQPAKLEDSAVYLCASSPRGLQETQYFGPGTRLLVL.